A single sample gave rise to the 29 T cell receptor beta chains below, sequenced in a study of chemoradiotherapy in HPV16-positive cancers. TCRdb keeps only in-frame clones here, not all; method: immunoSEQ multiplex PCR. The repertoire includes over 6,500 clones, roughly four fifths of them detected once, and over 5% sits in the top ten. The source material was tumor tissue, sampled from a patient who underwent chemoradiotherapy. These receptors all stem from a human donor with HPV-associated anogenital cancer.

V and J are TRBV28 and TRBJ1-2; D gene ambiguous. Trimming stripped 6 bases from V and 8 bases from J, with 19 bases between. The CDR3 consists of 14 residues. Germline values: CDR1 MDHEN, CDR2 SYDVKM. The CDR3 loop reads CASRSRGSAIGYTF. Written as DNA, the CDR3 is TGTGCCAGCAGGTCCCGAGGCAGTGCTATAGGCTACACCTTC.

The chain employs TRBV27 and TRBJ2-3; D ambiguous. Germline V gene lookup returns CDR1 MNHEY and CDR2 SMNVEV (reference sequence). This CDR3 spans 18 amino acids. Between the trimmed V and J ends, which lost 5 bases and 4 bases, there was a span of 25 bases. In nucleotides, the CDR3 is TGTGCCAGCAGTCCCTGGGCGGTGGTTCTAATAGAGGCAGATACGCAGTATTTT. Its protein is CASSPWAVVLIEADTQYF.

This chain uses TRBV5-1 with TRBJ2-5; D could derive from TRBD1 or TRBD2 (5 bases each). In germline, CDR1 is SGHRS, CDR2 YFSETQ. The CDR3 loop spans 14 amino acids. V was shortened by 4 bases and J by 10 bases, with 20 bases between the two germline ends. Written as DNA, the CDR3 is TGCGCCAGCAGCCCCAACGTGGGGGAAAGGGGCCAGTACTTC. Translating it yields CASSPNVGERGQYF.

The chain is built from TRBV5-6 and TRBJ2-7, with TRBD2 matching 7 bases. The CDR3 is made up of 14 amino acids. CDR1 and CDR2 (germline): SGHDT, YYEEEE. J lost 2 bases, V lost 3 bases, and 5 bases had no gene match. The DNA of the CDR3 is TGTGCCAGCAGCTCCAGCGGGGAACCCTACGAGCAGTACTTC. This encodes CASSSSGEPYEQYF.

This clone was counted a few times. The chain uses TRBV28 and TRBJ2-5; D ambiguous. The V end was cut by 8 bases, the J end by 0 bases, with 7 bases between. CDR1 is MDHEN, CDR2 SYDVKM, per germline. CDR3 size: 12 residues. The chain's CDR3 is CASRTDQETQYF. DNA of the CDR3: TGTGCCAGCCGGACCGACCAAGAGACCCAGTACTTC.

The rearrangement uses TRBV19 and TRBJ2-5; no definite D call. The CDR3 is 13 residues long. The germline CDR1 and CDR2 sequences are LNHDA and SQIVND (reference sequence). Trimming took 3 bases from V and 2 from J, leaving 7 bases between them. CDR3 DNA: TGTGCCAGTAGTATCCAAATTCAAGAGACCCAGTACTTC. Translation: CASSIQIQETQYF.

The chain uses TRBV7-2 and TRBJ1-5, with TRBD1 as a possible D gene (5 bases). V gave up 3 bases and J gave up 5 bases, with 17 bases separating them. From germline, CDR1 is SGHTA and CDR2 FQGNSA. This CDR3 is built from 16 residues. The CDR3 DNA sequence: TGTGCCAGCAGCTTTAAAACGGGGGTGAGTGATCAGCCCCAGCATTTT. Its protein is CASSFKTGVSDQPQHF.

This chain uses TRBV19 with TRBJ2-7; D gene uncertain. The CDR3 has 13 residues. V was pared by 3 bases and J by 1 base, with 7 bases between. CDR1 and CDR2 from the germline V gene are LNHDA and SQIVND (reference sequence). CDR3 bases: TGTGCCAGTAGTATCGGTCGGTCCTACGAGCAGTACTTC. It specifies CASSIGRSYEQYF.

This chain connects TRBV19 to TRBJ2-5, with D tentatively TRBD1 or TRBD2 (5 bases each). The CDR3 consists of 14 residues. V shed 8 bases and J shed 3 bases, with 16 bases lying between them. Germline-derived CDR1 and CDR2 are LNHDA and SQIVND (reference sequence). This CDR3 is CASSTGTYKETQYF. CDR3 bases: TGTGCCAGTTCTACCGGGACCTACAAAGAGACCCAGTACTTC.

The chain uses TRBV6-1 and TRBJ2-5; maybe TRBD1 (6 bases). V shed 2 bases and J shed 5 bases, with 15 bases lying between them. From germline, CDR1 is MNHNS and CDR2 SASEGT. CDR3 length: 15 residues. The CDR3 DNA reads TGTGCCAGCAGTGAACAGGGGACCACCGGGGAGACCCAGTACTTC. Translation: CASSEQGTTGETQYF.

The rearrangement uses TRBV5-1 and TRBJ2-5; the D call may be TRBD1 or TRBD2 (5 bases each). Germline V gene lookup returns CDR1 SGHRS and CDR2 YFSETQ. The CDR3 length is 16 residues. Trimming left V 0 bases short and J 0 bases short, with 12 bases between. CDR3 sequence (DNA): TGCGCCAGCAGCTTGGATCCGCAGGGAGACCAAGAGACCCAGTACTTC. The encoded protein is CASSLDPQGDQETQYF.

This rearrangement joins TRBV30 to TRBJ2-3; TRBD1 agrees at 7 bases. CDR3 size: 14 residues. Germline loops: CDR1 GTSNPN, CDR2 SVGIG (reference sequence). J lost 3 bases, V lost 1 base, and 4 bases had no gene match. The chain's CDR3 is CAWSEGAETDTQYF. The CDR3 bases are TGTGCCTGGAGTGAGGGGGCTGAGACAGATACGCAGTATTTT.

The chain recombines TRBV9 with TRBJ2-1; 9 bases map to TRBD2. Germline trimming cut 0 bases from V and 8 bases from J; bases unmatched to any gene: 9. CDR1 SGDLS and CDR2 YYNGEE come from the germline V gene. This CDR3 has 16 residues. CDR3: CASSVEIAGAGDEQFF. The CDR3 DNA follows: TGTGCCAGCAGCGTAGAGATAGCGGGGGCTGGGGATGAGCAGTTCTTC. Complete variable domain (other parts from reference TRBV9 and TRBJ2-1): DSGVTQTPKHLITATGQRVTLRCSPRSGDLSVYWYQQSLDQGLQFLIQYYNGEERAKGNILERFSAQQFPDLHSELNLSSLELGDSALYFCASSVEIAGAGDEQFFGPGTRLTVL.

This rearrangement joins TRBV9 to TRBJ2-7; possible D gene TRBD2, 6 bases. The CDR3 runs to 14 residues. The germline V and J ends were trimmed by 3 bases and 5 bases, with 15 bases remaining between them. The germline gives CDR1 SGDLS, CDR2 YYNGEE. CDR3 DNA: TGTGCCAGCAGCGCACCGGGACTCCCCAACGAGCAGTACTTC. Protein: CASSAPGLPNEQYF.

The V and J genes are TRBV10-2 and TRBJ2-5, with D uncertain. Trimming took off 6 bases at V and 4 bases at J, with 12 bases between the two ends. The CDR3 totals 13 residues. Germline CDR1 is WSHSY and CDR2 is SAAADI. The CDR3 spells CASRADGLETQYF. CDR3 nucleotides: TGCGCCAGCAGGGCGGACGGCTTAGAGACCCAGTACTTC.

The chain joins TRBV28 to TRBJ2-3; 7 nucleotides align to TRBD2. This CDR3 is 17 amino acids long. Trimming removed 7 bases from V and 0 bases from J; junction bases left unmatched: 13. Germline V gene lookup returns CDR1 MDHEN and CDR2 SYDVKM. The chain's CDR3 is CASTSAGVESSTDTQYF. CDR3 DNA: TGTGCCAGCACGTCGGCGGGGGTAGAATCTAGCACAGATACGCAGTATTTT.

In this sample, this clone turned up once. The chain couples TRBV28 to TRBJ2-7, with TRBD1 matching 7 bases. CDR1 is MDHEN and CDR2 is SYDVKM in the germline V gene. The CDR3 spans 15 residues. V lost 5 bases and J lost 2; bases outside the gene matches: 9. CDR3 region: CASSPRTGAPYEQYF. For the CDR3, the DNA is TGTGCCAGCAGTCCCCGGACAGGCGCCCCCTACGAGCAGTACTTC.

The chain has TRBV29-1 and TRBJ2-7; perhaps TRBD1 as D (5 bases). The CDR3 has 14 amino acids. Germline lookup yields CDR1 SQVTM and CDR2 ANQGSEA. V gave up 3 bases and J gave up 2 bases, with 14 bases separating them. CDR3 residues: CSVDVPGRAYEQYF. CDR3 nucleotides: TGCAGCGTTGATGTCCCAGGCAGGGCCTACGAGCAGTACTTC.

With respect to this clone: Additional DNA sequences in this sample encode the identical CDR3. V usage is TRBV19 and J usage is TRBJ2-7, with unresolved D. CDR1 LNHDA and CDR2 SQIVND come from the germline V gene (reference sequence). The V and J ends lost 5 bases and 3 bases respectively, with 5 bases between them. The CDR3 extends over 11 amino acids. CDR3 nucleotides: TGTGCCAGTAGTCATCGCTACGAGCAGTACTTC. Its translation: CASSHRYEQYF.

CDR3 loop: CASSLVSTGTDTQYF. CDR3 bases: TGCGCCAGCAGCTTGGTCTCGACAGGTACAGATACGCAGTATTTT. The V gene is TRBV5-1, the J gene TRBJ2-3; D may be TRBD1 (6 bases). In germline, CDR1 is SGHRS, CDR2 YFSETQ. Trimming took off 0 bases at V and 3 bases at J, with 11 bases between the two ends. The CDR3 has 15 amino acids.

The rearrangement links TRBV5-1 to TRBJ1-1; D remains unclear. With 2 bases removed from V and 6 bases from J, the gap between germline ends came to 14 bases. Germline lookup yields CDR1 SGHRS and CDR2 YFSETQ. The CDR3 is 14 residues long. CDR3 sequence (DNA): TGCGCCAGCAGCTTAACATCCCCACCCCCTGAAGCTTTCTTT. Encoded protein: CASSLTSPPPEAFF.

V and J are TRBV6-1 and TRBJ1-5; D remains unclear. Germline lookup yields CDR1 MNHNS and CDR2 SASEGT. CDR3 length: 14 amino acids. V was trimmed by 1 base and J by 4 bases, leaving 8 bases between them. CDR3 sequence (DNA): TGTGCCAGCAGTGAAGACCGGTGGAATCAGCCCCAGCATTTT. Translated, it gives CASSEDRWNQPQHF.

The genes are TRBV9 and TRBJ1-6; maybe TRBD1 (6 bases). Germline CDR1 is SGDLS and CDR2 is YYNGEE. Trimming pared 3 bases from V and 8 bases from J, leaving 15 bases between. The CDR3 has 15 amino acids. The CDR3 loop is CASSASTGWDSPLHF. Written as DNA, the CDR3 is TGTGCCAGCAGCGCCTCCACAGGGTGGGATTCACCCCTCCACTTT.

CDR3 region: CASRDSGSYNEQFF. CDR3 sequence (DNA): TGCGCCAGTCGGGACTCCGGCTCCTACAATGAGCAGTTCTTC. The gene calls are TRBV5-1 and TRBJ2-1; possibly TRBD2 for D (6 bases). CDR3 length equals 14 residues. The germline V gene has CDR1 SGHRS and CDR2 YFSETQ. Trimming removed 8 bases at V and 0 bases at J, with 12 bases between.

This chain uses TRBV30 with TRBJ1-2, with D possibly matching TRBD1 (6 bases). The CDR3 extends over 14 amino acids. V lost 4 bases and J 3 bases, leaving 15 bases between the germline ends. Looked up from germline, CDR1 is GTSNPN and CDR2 is SVGIG (reference sequence). The CDR3 nucleotides read TGTGCCTGGATCCGAAGTACAGGGTACTATGGCTACACCTTC. Its protein is CAWIRSTGYYGYTF. Using reference TRBV30 and TRBJ1-2 for the parts outside the CDR3, the full variable domain is SQTIHQWPATLVQPVGSPLSLECTVEGTSNPNLYWYRQAAGRGLQLLFYSVGIGQISSEVPQNLSASRPQDRQFILSSKKLLLSDSGFYLCAWIRSTGYYGYTFGSGTRLTVV.

This chain's CDR3 is CASSSFTGHDEQFF. CDR3 DNA sequence: TGTGCCAGCAGCTCCTTTACCGGGCACGATGAGCAGTTCTTC. J is TRBJ2-1 and V is TRBV5-4, with no clear D. The germline V and J ends were trimmed by 3 bases and 8 bases, with 15 bases remaining between them. There are 14 residues in the CDR3. Per the germline V gene, CDR1 is SGHNT and CDR2 is YYREEE (reference sequence).

This chain links TRBV20-1 with TRBJ2-3; the D gene is possibly TRBD2 (6 bases). Germline V gives CDR1 DFQATT, CDR2 SNEGSKA (reference sequence). Trimming left V 7 bases short and J 6 bases short, with 11 bases between. The CDR3 runs to 11 residues. The CDR3 region is CSVPSGDTQYF. CDR3 nucleotides: TGCAGTGTCCCCAGCGGGGATACGCAGTATTTT.

The gene calls are TRBV7-9 and TRBJ1-1, with a tentative D call TRBD1 (6 bases). CDR3 length: 15 amino acids. V lost 5 bases to trimming and J lost 2 bases, with 15 bases between them. Germline CDR1 reads SEHNR; CDR2 reads FQNEAQ (reference sequence). The CDR3 region is CASSRRQVTNTEAFF. The CDR3, as DNA: TGTGCCAGCAGCCGCCGACAGGTTACAAACACTGAAGCTTTCTTT.

The rearrangement links TRBV5-1 to TRBJ2-1; 9 nucleotides match TRBD1. This CDR3 contains 16 residues. Per the germline V gene, CDR1 is SGHRS and CDR2 is YFSETQ. Trimming removed 4 bases from V and 7 bases from J; junction bases left unmatched: 12. CDR3 DNA sequence: TGCGCCAGCAGCCGGACAGGGGCCCAAACCAATAATGAGCAGTTCTTC. Residues: CASSRTGAQTNNEQFF.